This T cell receptor (beta chain) appears in the sequencing data of a study of a mutant IDH1 vaccine in newly diagnosed glioma. Study at large: Patients received vaccination from 4-6 weeks after radiotherapy alone, or with temozolomide cycles. General observations from the study: Pseudoprogression appeared unlinked to shifts in leading peripheral T cell clonotypes.

About this clone itself: Antigen specificity is unknown.

Data came from immunoSEQ multiplex PCR; TCRdb stores just in-frame clones and leaves some out. Among around 32,000 clones listed, about four fifths were seen once. Germline CDR1 LGHNA, CDR2 YSLEER. The CDR3 has 15 amino acids. V lost 1 base and J 0 bases, leaving 8 bases between the germline ends. Regarding time point: week 35, safety follow-up. With topical imiquimod, each dose of the vaccine consisted of 300 ug of mutant IDH1 20-mer peptide. Sequenced material: PBMCs, taken from a glioma patient whose treatment included an IDH1 peptide vaccine. The clonotype comes from a man aged 35 to 55 with glioma. Some clones in this sample may be carry-over from other donors' samples. The chain combines TRBV4-3 with TRBJ2-3; D remains ambiguous. The CDR3 here is CASSQVVGSTDTQYF. The DNA for the CDR3 is TGCGCCAGCAGCCAAGTAGTTGGGAGCACAGATACGCAGTATTTT.